A single sample gave rise to the 20 T cell receptor beta chains below, sequenced in a study of blood T cell repertoires in COVID-19. Profiled with immunoSEQ multiplex PCR; TCRdb holds only in-frame clones, not every one. Here the sample spans under 60,000 clones, 80% to 85% being singletons. Input material: peripheral blood. These receptors were obtained from a young man with COVID-19, enrolled during active disease.

The chain combines TRBV19 with TRBJ1-2, with no clear D. Germline-derived CDR1 and CDR2 are LNHDA and SQIVND (reference sequence). V lost 8 bases and J 7 bases, leaving 17 bases between the germline ends. This CDR3 is 13 amino acids long. The DNA of the CDR3 is TGTGCCAGTGATAACGGAGGCTATGGTGGCTACACCTTC. It encodes CASDNGGYGGYTF.

This clone was seen just once. Other DNA sequences in this sample translate to the same CDR3. The rearrangement uses TRBV28 and TRBJ2-7; 15 nucleotides match TRBD2. Trimming removed 6 bases from V and 5 bases from J; junction bases left unmatched: 5. CDR3 length: 15 residues. CDR1 is MDHEN and CDR2 is SYDVKM in the germline V gene. The CDR3, as DNA: TGTGCCAGCAGCCCAGGACTAGCGGGAGGGAACGAGCAGTACTTC. Translating it yields CASSPGLAGGNEQYF.

V and J are TRBV10-3 and TRBJ2-2; D is ambiguous. From germline, CDR1 is ENHRY and CDR2 SYGVKD. CDR3 length: 13 amino acids. Trimming stripped 6 bases from V and 2 bases from J, with 7 bases between. CDR3 DNA sequence: TGTGCCATCAGAACTATTAACACCGGGGAGCTGTTTTTT. Translated, it gives CAIRTINTGELFF.

This chain links TRBV9 with TRBJ2-3; 9 nucleotides line up with TRBD1. V shed 0 bases, J shed 0 bases, and the junction held 2 bases outside the gene matches. The CDR3 consists of 16 residues. Germline loops: CDR1 SGDLS, CDR2 YYNGEE. As DNA, the CDR3 is TGTGCCAGCAGCGTAGCCGGGACAGGGAGCACAGATACGCAGTATTTT. The encoded protein is CASSVAGTGSTDTQYF. Full variable domain (remainder filled in from reference TRBV9 and TRBJ2-3): DSGVTQTPKHLITATGQRVTLRCSPRSGDLSVYWYQQSLDQGLQFLIQYYNGEERAKGNILERFSAQQFPDLHSELNLSSLELGDSALYFCASSVAGTGSTDTQYFGPGTRLTVL.

The V and J genes are TRBV7-2 and TRBJ1-3; D not resolved. The length of the CDR3 is 15 residues. Trimming took off 1 base at V and 4 bases at J, with 11 bases between the two ends. Germline-derived CDR1 and CDR2 are SGHTA and FQGNSA. CDR3 in amino acids: CASSLVHKRGNTIYF. CDR3 bases: TGTGCCAGCAGCTTAGTACATAAGAGGGGAAACACCATATATTTT.

The chain is built from TRBV7-2 and TRBJ2-7, with 7 bases identical to TRBD2. This CDR3 has 15 amino acids. Looked up from germline, CDR1 is SGHTA and CDR2 is FQGNSA. V trimming: 2 bases; J trimming: 7 bases; junction bases outside the gene matches: 11. In DNA, the CDR3 is TGTGCCAGCAGCTTATTGGGTAGCGGGTCGCGGGAGCAGTACTTC. It yields the protein CASSLLGSGSREQYF.

This clone was seen once. In nucleotides, the CDR3 is TGTGCCAGCAGCTACCCTAGCGGTAGGCCTTCCTACGAGCAGTACTTC. Protein sequence: CASSYPSGRPSYEQYF. V and J are TRBV5-6 and TRBJ2-7; 7 bases fit TRBD2. Germline V CDR1 and CDR2: SGHDT, YYEEEE. V was pared by 3 bases and J by 1 base, with 10 bases of the junction left unmatched. The CDR3 totals 16 residues. Filled out from reference TRBV5-6 and TRBJ2-7, the complete variable domain reads DAGVTQSPTHLIKTRGQQVTLRCSPKSGHDTVSWYQQALGQGPQFIFQYYEEEERQRGNFPDRFSGHQFPNYSSELNVNALLLGDSALYLCASSYPSGRPSYEQYFGPGTRLTVT.

This chain uses TRBV6-6 with TRBJ1-1; D may be TRBD1 (5 bases). This CDR3 has 15 residues. V lost 2 bases, J lost 3 bases, and 13 bases lay in between. Germline V gene lookup returns CDR1 MNHNY and CDR2 SVGAGI (reference sequence). This CDR3 reads CASSYPTGFHTEAFF. CDR3 nucleotides: TGTGCCAGCAGTTACCCTACAGGCTTTCACACTGAAGCTTTCTTT.

This chain uses TRBV28 with TRBJ1-3, with 11 bases lining up with TRBD1. CDR1 and CDR2 (germline): MDHEN, SYDVKM. This CDR3 has 20 amino acids. V was clipped by 2 bases and J by 3 bases; unmatched bases: 15. The DNA of the CDR3 is TGTGCCAGCAGTTTACCGGCTATAGGGACAGGGGGGCTATTTGGAAACACCATATATTTT. As protein: CASSLPAIGTGGLFGNTIYF.

The CDR3 sequence: CASSLSGRVNYGYTF. The CDR3 DNA reads as TGTGCCAGCAGTTTATCCGGCAGGGTTAACTATGGCTACACCTTC. The V gene is TRBV27, the J gene TRBJ1-2, with D tentatively TRBD1 (5 bases). Germline values: CDR1 MNHEY, CDR2 SMNVEV (reference sequence). Trimming removed 0 bases at V and 1 base at J, with 9 bases between. The CDR3 sequence is 15 residues long.

This clone was found once. V usage is TRBV3-1 (or the pseudogene TRBV3-2) and J usage is TRBJ1-3; D uncertain. V lost 3 bases and J 8 bases, leaving 8 bases between the germline ends. This CDR3 region has 12 residues. Per germline, CDR1 LGHDT and CDR2 YNNKEL (reference sequence). For the CDR3, the DNA is TGTGCCAGCAGCCATTCGTCCGACACCATATATTTT. Encoded protein: CASSHSSDTIYF.

The V and J genes are TRBV5-6 and TRBJ1-1; D might be TRBD1 (5 bases). V lost 4 bases and J lost 1, with 14 bases in between. This CDR3 spans 15 amino acids. Per the germline V gene, CDR1 is SGHDT and CDR2 is YYEEEE. The CDR3: CASSLTRDWNTEAFF. In DNA form, the CDR3 reads TGTGCCAGCAGCCTGACCAGGGATTGGAACACTGAAGCTTTCTTT.

The V and J genes are TRBV7-2 and TRBJ2-1; TRBD2 is a possible D gene (6 bases). Per the germline V gene, CDR1 is SGHTA and CDR2 is FQGNSA. CDR3 length: 13 amino acids. V was pared by 8 bases and J by 6 bases, with 14 bases between. In DNA, the CDR3 is TGTGCCAGCCGGCGGGACCAAAGCAATGAGCAGTTCTTC. Protein: CASRRDQSNEQFF.

The genes are TRBV25-1 and TRBJ1-2; 7 bases are a match to TRBD1. J was trimmed by 3 bases and V by 2 bases; bases with no gene match: 3. Germline V gene data show CDR1 as MGHDK and CDR2 as SYGVNS. The CDR3 has 14 residues. For the CDR3, the DNA is TGTGCCAGCAGTGAAACAACAGGGGACTATGGCTACACCTTC. Its protein is CASSETTGDYGYTF.

V usage is TRBV28 and J usage is TRBJ1-4, with D possibly being TRBD1 (5 bases). The CDR3 runs 18 residues. V gave up 4 bases and J gave up 2 bases, with 20 bases separating them. Germline V lookup: CDR1 MDHEN, CDR2 SYDVKM. The CDR3 region has the DNA TGTGCCAGCAGTTCAGGGACTAGCGGGAGAATGACTAATGAAAAACTGTTTTTT. This translates into CASSSGTSGRMTNEKLFF.

This clone was observed a handful of times. The genes are TRBV11-2 and TRBJ2-2, with D possibly TRBD2 on 6 matching bases. CDR1 SGHAT and CDR2 FQNNGV come from the germline V gene. Trimming pared 3 bases from V and 1 base from J, leaving 9 bases between. The CDR3 consists of 15 residues. CDR3 bases: TGTGCCAGCAGCTTCCGCGGGATGAACACCGGGGAGCTGTTTTTT. Protein: CASSFRGMNTGELFF.

The rearrangement joins TRBV7-9 to TRBJ2-7, with 7 bases identical to TRBD2. After removal of 5 bases from V and 4 bases from J, the junction contained 8 bases not matched to a gene. CDR3 length: 14 amino acids. The germline CDR1 and CDR2 sequences are SEHNR and FQNEAQ (reference sequence). CDR3 loop: CASSPASGLYEQYF. CDR3 DNA: TGTGCCAGCAGCCCCGCTAGCGGATTATACGAGCAGTACTTC.

The CDR3 here is CASSLGGDSNQPQHF. The CDR3 DNA sequence: TGTGCCAGCAGCTTAGGGGGAGATAGCAATCAGCCCCAGCATTTT. The chain has TRBV11-2 and TRBJ1-5; no definite D call. V was clipped by 1 base and J by 0 bases, with 7 bases between them. The CDR3 length is 15 residues. Germline-derived CDR1 and CDR2 are SGHAT and FQNNGV.

The CDR3: CASSSRPSGSLEQYF. In DNA, the CDR3 is TGTGCCAGCAGCTCCCGTCCTAGCGGGAGTCTCGAGCAGTACTTC. V is TRBV11-2 and J is TRBJ2-7; TRBD2 matches at 10 bases. CDR3 size: 15 residues. V gave up 4 bases and J gave up 6 bases; unmatched junction bases: 9. Germline V gene sequence: CDR1 SGHAT, CDR2 FQNNGV.

The count of this clone is one. V gene TRBV18 combines with J gene TRBJ2-3; D is undetermined. Germline CDR1 reads KGHSH; CDR2 reads LQKENI. The ends were cut back, 6 bases at V and 4 bases at J, with 17 bases in the middle. The CDR3 is made up of 15 amino acids. The CDR3 DNA reads as TGTGCCAGCTCGGTTAATAGTGCCGCCTCAGATACGCAGTATTTT. Its translation is CASSVNSAASDTQYF.